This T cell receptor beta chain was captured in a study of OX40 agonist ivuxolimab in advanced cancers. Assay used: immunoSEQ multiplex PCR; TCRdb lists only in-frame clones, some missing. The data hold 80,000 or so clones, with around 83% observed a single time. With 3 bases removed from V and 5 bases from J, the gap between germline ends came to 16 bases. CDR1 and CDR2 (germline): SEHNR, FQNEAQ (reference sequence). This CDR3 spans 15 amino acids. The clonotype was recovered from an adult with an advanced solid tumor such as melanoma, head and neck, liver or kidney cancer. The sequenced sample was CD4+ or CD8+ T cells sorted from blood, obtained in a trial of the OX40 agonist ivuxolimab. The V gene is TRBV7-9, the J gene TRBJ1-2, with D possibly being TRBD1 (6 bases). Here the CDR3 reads CASSLVRQGPYGYTF. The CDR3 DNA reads TGTGCCAGCAGCTTGGTCCGGCAGGGGCCATATGGCTACACCTTC. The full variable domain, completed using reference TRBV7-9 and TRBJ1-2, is DTGVSQNPRHKITKRGQNVTFRCDPISEHNRLYWYRQTLGQGPEFLTYFQNEAQLEKSRLLSDRFSAERPKGSFSTLEIQRTEQGDSAMYLCASSLVRQGPYGYTFGSGTRLTVV.